Below, one TCR beta chain is given with its context. Its specificity is not known. Per the germline V gene, CDR1 is MNHEY and CDR2 is SVGAGI. V lost 8 bases, J lost 5 bases, and 12 bases lay in between. CDR3 length equals 12 residues. Primers included in the PCR were 60 Vbeta and 13 Jbeta primers. The protocol was immunoSEQ multiplex PCR, while the TCRdb copy is restricted to in-frame clones and leaves out a portion. The sample has some 130,000 clones, about 85% seen once. This entry comes from a study of cytomegalovirus exposure and HLA in healthy donors. The study's findings and limits: Cytomegalovirus status was reportedly diagnosed by the classifier with high specificity and sensitivity.

The chain uses TRBV6-5 and TRBJ1-1; no firm D call. Sequencing was performed on PBMCs. This clonotype originated in a boy between 10 and 17 years old in good health and CMV-seronegative. CDR3 coding DNA: TGTGCCAGCGGCCTGACGAGGACTGAAGCTTTCTTT. Its protein is CASGLTRTEAFF.